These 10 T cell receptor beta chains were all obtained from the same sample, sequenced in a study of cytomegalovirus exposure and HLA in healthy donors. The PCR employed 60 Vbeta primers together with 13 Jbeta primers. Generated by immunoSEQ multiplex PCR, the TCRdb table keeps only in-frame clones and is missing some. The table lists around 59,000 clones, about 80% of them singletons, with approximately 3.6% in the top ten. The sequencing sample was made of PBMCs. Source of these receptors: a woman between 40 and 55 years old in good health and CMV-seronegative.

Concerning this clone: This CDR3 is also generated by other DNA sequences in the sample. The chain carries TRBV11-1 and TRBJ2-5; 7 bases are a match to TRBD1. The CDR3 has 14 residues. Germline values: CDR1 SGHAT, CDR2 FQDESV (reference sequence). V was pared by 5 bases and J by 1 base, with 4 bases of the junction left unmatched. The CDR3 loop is CASSLDRVQETQYF. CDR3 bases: TGTGCCAGCAGCCTAGACAGGGTCCAAGAGACCCAGTACTTC.

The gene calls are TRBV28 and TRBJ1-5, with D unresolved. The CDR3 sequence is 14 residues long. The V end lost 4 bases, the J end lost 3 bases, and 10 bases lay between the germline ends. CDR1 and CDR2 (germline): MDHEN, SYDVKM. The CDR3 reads CASSSSGTNQPQHF. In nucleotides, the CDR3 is TGTGCCAGCAGTTCCTCAGGTACCAATCAGCCCCAGCATTTT.

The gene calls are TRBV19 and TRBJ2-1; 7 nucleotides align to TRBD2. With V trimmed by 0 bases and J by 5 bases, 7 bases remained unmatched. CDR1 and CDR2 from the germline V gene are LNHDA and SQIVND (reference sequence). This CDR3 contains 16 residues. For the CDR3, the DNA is TGTGCCAGTAGTATAGATGGGGGGGTAGGGGACAATGAGCAGTTCTTC. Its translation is CASSIDGGVGDNEQFF.

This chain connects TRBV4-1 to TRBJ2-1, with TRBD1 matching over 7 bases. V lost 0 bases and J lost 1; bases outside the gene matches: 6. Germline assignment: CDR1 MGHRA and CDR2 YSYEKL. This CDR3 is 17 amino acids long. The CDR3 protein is CASSQDVEGASYNEQFF. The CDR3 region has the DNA TGCGCCAGCAGCCAAGATGTAGAGGGGGCTTCCTACAATGAGCAGTTCTTC.

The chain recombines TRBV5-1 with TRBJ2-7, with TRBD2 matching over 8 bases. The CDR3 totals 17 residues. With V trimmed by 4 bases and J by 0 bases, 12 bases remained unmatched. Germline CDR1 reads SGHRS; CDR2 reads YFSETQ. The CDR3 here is CASSPGASGLSSYEQYF. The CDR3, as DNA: TGCGCCAGCAGCCCTGGTGCTAGCGGGCTGAGCTCCTACGAGCAGTACTTC.

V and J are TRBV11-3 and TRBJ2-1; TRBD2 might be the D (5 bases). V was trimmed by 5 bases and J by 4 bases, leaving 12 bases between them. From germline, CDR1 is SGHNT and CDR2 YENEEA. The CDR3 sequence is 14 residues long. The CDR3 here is CASSALDSYNEQFF. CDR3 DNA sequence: TGTGCCAGCAGCGCCCTGGACTCATACAATGAGCAGTTCTTC. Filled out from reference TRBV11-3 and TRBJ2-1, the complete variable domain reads EAGVVQSPRYKIIEKKQPVAFWCNPISGHNTLYWYLQNLGQGPELLIRYENEEAVDDSQLPKDRFSAERLKGVDSTLKIQPAELGDSAVYLCASSALDSYNEQFFGPGTRLTVL.

The CDR3 loop is CASSFPGDLYEQYF. CDR3 DNA sequence: TGTGCCAGCAGTTTCCCCGGGGATCTTTACGAGCAGTACTTC. The chain links TRBV28 to TRBJ2-7; a weak D match, TRBD2 (5 bases). With 3 bases removed from V and 4 bases from J, the gap between germline ends came to 13 bases. There are 14 residues in the CDR3. Germline V gene lookup returns CDR1 MDHEN and CDR2 SYDVKM.

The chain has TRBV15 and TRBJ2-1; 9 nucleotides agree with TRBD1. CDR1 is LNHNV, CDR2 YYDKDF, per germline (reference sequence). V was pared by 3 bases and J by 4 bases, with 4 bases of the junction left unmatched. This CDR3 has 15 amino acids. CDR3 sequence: CATSSPGQGYNEQFF. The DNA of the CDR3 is TGTGCCACCAGCAGTCCGGGACAGGGATACAATGAGCAGTTCTTC.

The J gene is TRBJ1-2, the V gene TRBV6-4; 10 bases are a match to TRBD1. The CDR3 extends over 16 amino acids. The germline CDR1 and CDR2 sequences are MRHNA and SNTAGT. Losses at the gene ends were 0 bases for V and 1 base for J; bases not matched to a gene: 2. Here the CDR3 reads CASSDSTGGINYGYTF. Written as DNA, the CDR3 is TGTGCCAGCAGTGACTCGACAGGGGGCATTAACTATGGCTACACCTTC.

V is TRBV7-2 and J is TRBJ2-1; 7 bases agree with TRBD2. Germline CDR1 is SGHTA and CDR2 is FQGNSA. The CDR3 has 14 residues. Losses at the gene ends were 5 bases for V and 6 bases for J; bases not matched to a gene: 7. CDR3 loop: CASSRDYEANEQFF. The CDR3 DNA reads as TGTGCCAGCAGCCGGGACTATGAAGCCAATGAGCAGTTCTTC.